This TCR beta chain was observed in a study of blood T cell repertoires in COVID-19. The overall study: Acute-phase and convalescent COVID-19 samples originated in the United States, Italy and Spain. T cells, B-cell-depleted T cells, or PBMCs supplied cDNA or gDNA.

Trimming took off 2 bases at V and 3 bases at J, with 16 bases between the two ends. CDR3 length: 16 residues. Germline V lookup: CDR1 LGHNA, CDR2 YSLEER. This clone was counted only a few times. TCRdb keeps only in-frame clones here, not all; method: immunoSEQ multiplex PCR. The sample carries roughly 32,000 clones, approximately 82% recorded once. The receptor was derived from a man older than 75 with active or convalescent COVID-19. The V call is TRBV4-3, the J call TRBJ2-5; maybe TRBD2 (6 bases). The sample consisted of peripheral blood. The CDR3 bases are TGCGCCAGCAGCCAACCACCGGGACTCGAAGAAGAGACCCAGTACTTC. Translation: CASSQPPGLEEETQYF.